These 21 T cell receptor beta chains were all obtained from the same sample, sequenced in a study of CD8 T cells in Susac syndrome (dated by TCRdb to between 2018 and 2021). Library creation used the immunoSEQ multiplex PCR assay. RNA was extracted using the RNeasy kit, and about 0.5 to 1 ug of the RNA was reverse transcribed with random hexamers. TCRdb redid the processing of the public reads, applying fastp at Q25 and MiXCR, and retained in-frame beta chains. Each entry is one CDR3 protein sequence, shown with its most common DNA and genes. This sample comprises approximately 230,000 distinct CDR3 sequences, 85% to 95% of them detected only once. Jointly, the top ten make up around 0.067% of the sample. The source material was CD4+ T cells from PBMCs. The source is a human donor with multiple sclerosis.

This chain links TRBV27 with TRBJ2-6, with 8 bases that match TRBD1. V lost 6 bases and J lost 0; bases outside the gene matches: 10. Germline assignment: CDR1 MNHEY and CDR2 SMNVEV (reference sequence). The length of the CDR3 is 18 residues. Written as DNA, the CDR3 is TGTGCCAGCAGAAAGTTAGGGACAGGAAACTCTGGGGCCAACGTCCTGACTTTC. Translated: CASRKLGTGNSGANVLTF. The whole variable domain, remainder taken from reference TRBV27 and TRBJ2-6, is EAQVTQNPRYLITVTGKKLTVTCSQNMNHEYMSWYRQDPGLGLRQIYYSMNVEVTDKGDVPEGYKVSRKEKRNFPLILESPSPNQTSLYFCASRKLGTGNSGANVLTFGAGSRLTVL.

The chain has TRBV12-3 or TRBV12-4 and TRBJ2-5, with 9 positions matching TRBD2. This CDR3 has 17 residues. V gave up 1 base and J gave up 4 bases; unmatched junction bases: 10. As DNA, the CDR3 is TGTGCCAGCAGTTTAGAGGGTAGCGGGAGATTGGGAGAGACCCAGTACTTC. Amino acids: CASSLEGSGRLGETQYF.

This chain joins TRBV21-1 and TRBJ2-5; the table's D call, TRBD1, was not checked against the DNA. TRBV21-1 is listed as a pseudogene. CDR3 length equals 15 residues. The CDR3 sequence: CASRTGQGGGETQYF. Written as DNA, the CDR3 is TGTGCCAGCAGGACGGGACAGGGTGGGGGAGAGACCCAGTACTTC.

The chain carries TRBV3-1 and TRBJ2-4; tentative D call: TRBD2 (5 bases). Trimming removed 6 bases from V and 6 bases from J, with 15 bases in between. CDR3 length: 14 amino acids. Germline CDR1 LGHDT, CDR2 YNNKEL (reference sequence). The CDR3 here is CASSSVGLSNIQYF. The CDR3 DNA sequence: TGTGCCAGCAGTTCCGTTGGACTCTCAAACATTCAGTACTTC.

Here the CDR3 reads CAWSVGADPADTQYF. CDR3 sequence (DNA): TGTGCCTGGAGTGTAGGGGCAGACCCCGCAGATACGCAGTATTTT. This sequence joins TRBV30 and TRBJ2-3; D possibly corresponds to TRBD1 (5 bases). Germline V gene data show CDR1 as GTSNPN and CDR2 as SVGIG (reference sequence). The CDR3 is made up of 15 amino acids. The V end was cut by 0 bases, the J end by 4 bases, with 14 bases between. The variable domain in full, with the rest retrieved from reference TRBV30 and TRBJ2-3, is SQTIHQWPATLVQPVGSPLSLECTVEGTSNPNLYWYRQAAGRGLQLLFYSVGIGQISSEVPQNLSASRPQDRQFILSSKKLLLSDSGFYLCAWSVGADPADTQYFGPGTRLTVL.

The CDR3, as DNA: TGTGCCAGCAGTTTTAGACAGGGCCAAGAGACCCAGTACTTC. Protein: CASSFRQGQETQYF. The chain is built from TRBV12-3 or TRBV12-4 and TRBJ2-5, with TRBD1 matching over 7 bases. This CDR3 is built from 14 residues. Trimming at V came to 3 bases and at J to 1 base, leaving 2 bases not matched to a gene.

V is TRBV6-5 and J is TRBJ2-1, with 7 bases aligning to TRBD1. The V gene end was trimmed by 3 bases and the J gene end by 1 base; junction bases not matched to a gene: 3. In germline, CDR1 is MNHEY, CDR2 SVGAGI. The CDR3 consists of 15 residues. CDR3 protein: CASSYDRDSYNEQFF. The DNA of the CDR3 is TGTGCCAGCAGTTATGACAGGGATTCCTACAATGAGCAGTTCTTC.

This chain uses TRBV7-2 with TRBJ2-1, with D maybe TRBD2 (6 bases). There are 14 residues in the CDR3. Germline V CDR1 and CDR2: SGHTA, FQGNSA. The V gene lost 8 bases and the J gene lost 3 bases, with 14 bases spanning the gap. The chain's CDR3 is CASADGLIYNEQFF. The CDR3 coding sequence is TGTGCCAGCGCCGACGGACTAATCTACAATGAGCAGTTCTTC.

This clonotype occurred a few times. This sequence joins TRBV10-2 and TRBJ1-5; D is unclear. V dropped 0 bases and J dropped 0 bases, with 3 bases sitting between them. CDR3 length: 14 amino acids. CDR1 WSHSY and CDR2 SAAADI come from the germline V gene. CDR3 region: CASSESDSNQPQHF. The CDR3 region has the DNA TGCGCCAGCAGTGAGTCCGATAGCAATCAGCCCCAGCATTTT.

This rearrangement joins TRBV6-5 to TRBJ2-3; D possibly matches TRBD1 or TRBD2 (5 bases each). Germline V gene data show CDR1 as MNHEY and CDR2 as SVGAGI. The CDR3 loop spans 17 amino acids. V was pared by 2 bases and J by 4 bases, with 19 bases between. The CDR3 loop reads CASSYTPGGTAPDTQYF. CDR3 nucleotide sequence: TGTGCCAGCAGTTACACGCCAGGTGGGACGGCCCCAGATACGCAGTATTTT.

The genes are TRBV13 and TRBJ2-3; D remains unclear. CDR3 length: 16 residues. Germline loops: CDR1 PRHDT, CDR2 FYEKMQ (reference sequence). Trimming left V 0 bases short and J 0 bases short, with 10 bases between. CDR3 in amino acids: CASSLGQRPSTDTQYF. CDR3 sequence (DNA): TGTGCCAGCAGCTTAGGCCAGCGCCCTAGCACAGATACGCAGTATTTT.

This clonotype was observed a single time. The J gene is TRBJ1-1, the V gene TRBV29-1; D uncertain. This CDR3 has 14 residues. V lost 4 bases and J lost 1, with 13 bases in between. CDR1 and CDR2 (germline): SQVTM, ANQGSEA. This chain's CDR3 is CSVVPGNQNTEAFF. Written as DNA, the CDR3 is TGCAGCGTTGTCCCAGGTAATCAGAACACTGAAGCTTTCTTT.

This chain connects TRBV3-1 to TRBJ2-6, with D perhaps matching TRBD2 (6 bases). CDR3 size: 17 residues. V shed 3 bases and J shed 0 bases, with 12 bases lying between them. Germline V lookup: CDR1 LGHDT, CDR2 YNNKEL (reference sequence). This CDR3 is CASSHSGTSSGANVLTF. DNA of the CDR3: TGTGCCAGCAGCCATTCTGGGACTTCCTCTGGGGCCAACGTCCTGACTTTC.

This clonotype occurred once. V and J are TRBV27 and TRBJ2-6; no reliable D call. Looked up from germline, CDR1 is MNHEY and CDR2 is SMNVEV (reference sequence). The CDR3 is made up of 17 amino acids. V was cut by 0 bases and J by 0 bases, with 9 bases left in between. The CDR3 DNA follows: TGTGCCAGCAGTTTATCGACATGGTACTCTGGGGCCAACGTCCTGACTTTC. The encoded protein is CASSLSTWYSGANVLTF.

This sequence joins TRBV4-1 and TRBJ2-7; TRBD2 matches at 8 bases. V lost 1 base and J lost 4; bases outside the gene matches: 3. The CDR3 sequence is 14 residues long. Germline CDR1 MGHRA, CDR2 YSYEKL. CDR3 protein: CASSQAGGRYEQYF. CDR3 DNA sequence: TGCGCCAGCAGCCAAGCGGGGGGGCGGTACGAGCAGTACTTC.

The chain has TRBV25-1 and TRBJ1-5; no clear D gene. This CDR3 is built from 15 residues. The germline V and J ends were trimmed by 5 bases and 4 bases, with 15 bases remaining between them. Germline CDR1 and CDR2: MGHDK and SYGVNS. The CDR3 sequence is CASSPNGEPNQPQHF. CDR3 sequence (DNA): TGTGCCAGCAGTCCGAATGGGGAGCCGAATCAGCCCCAGCATTTT.

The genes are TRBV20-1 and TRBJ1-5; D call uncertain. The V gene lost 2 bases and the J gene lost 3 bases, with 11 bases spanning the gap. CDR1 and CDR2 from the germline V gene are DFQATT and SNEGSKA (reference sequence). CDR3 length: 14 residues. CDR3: CSARRQIPNQPQHF. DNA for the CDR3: TGCAGTGCTAGACGCCAGATACCCAATCAGCCCCAGCATTTT.

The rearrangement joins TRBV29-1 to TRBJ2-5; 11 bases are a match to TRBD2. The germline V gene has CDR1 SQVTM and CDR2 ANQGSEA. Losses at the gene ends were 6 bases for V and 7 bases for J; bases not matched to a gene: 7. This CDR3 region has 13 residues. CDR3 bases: TGCAGCGTGGGAACTAGCGGGGGAGGGACCCAGTACTTC. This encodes CSVGTSGGGTQYF.

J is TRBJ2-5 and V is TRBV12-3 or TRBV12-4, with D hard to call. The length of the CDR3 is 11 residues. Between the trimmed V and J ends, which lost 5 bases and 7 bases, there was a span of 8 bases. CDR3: CASSNPATQYF. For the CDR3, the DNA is TGTGCCAGCAGTAACCCGGCGACCCAGTACTTC.

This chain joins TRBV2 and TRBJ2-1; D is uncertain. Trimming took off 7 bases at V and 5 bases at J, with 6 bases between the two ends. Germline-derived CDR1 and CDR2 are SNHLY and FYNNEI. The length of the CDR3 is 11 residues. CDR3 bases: TGTGCCAGCACTCATCACAATGAGCAGTTCTTC. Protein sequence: CASTHHNEQFF. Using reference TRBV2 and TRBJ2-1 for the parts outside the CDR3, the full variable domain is EPEVTQTPSHQVTQMGQEVILRCVPISNHLYFYWYRQILGQKVEFLVSFYNNEISEKSEIFDDQFSVERPDGSNFTLKIRSTKLEDSAMYFCASTHHNEQFFGPGTRLTVL.

The chain's CDR3 is CSVEYSSNQPQHF. DNA of the CDR3: TGCAGCGTTGAATACAGTTCTAATCAGCCCCAGCATTTT. The chain couples TRBV29-1 to TRBJ1-5; D not resolved. From germline, CDR1 is SQVTM and CDR2 ANQGSEA. The CDR3 sequence is 13 residues long. V dropped 2 bases and J dropped 4 bases, with 9 bases sitting between them.